Each of the 2 T cell receptor beta chains below was sequenced from the same sample in a study of CD8+ T cells in alopecia areata. RNA was extracted and reverse transcribed into cDNA as the sequencing template. Sequencing used immunoSEQ multiplex PCR; TCRdb keeps in-frame clones, though not all of them. The sample consists of around 140,000 clones, about 85% of them appearing once. Sample treatment: oral pan-JAK inhibitor, 5-10 mg twice daily. The sample in question was CD8+ T cells sorted from blood, obtained at week 4, from a patient treated with tofacitinib. These TCRs come from a human donor with alopecia areata.

The chain combines TRBV9 with TRBJ2-7; 8 bases agree with TRBD2. The CDR3 length is 14 residues. Germline assignment: CDR1 SGDLS and CDR2 YYNGEE. J gave up 4 bases and V 0 bases, and 3 bases lay outside the gene matches. CDR3 amino acids: CASSVASSGYEQYF. The CDR3 DNA sequence: TGTGCCAGCAGCGTAGCTTCTAGCGGGTACGAGCAGTACTTC. Combining the CDR3 with reference TRBV9 and TRBJ2-7 gives the whole variable domain DSGVTQTPKHLITATGQRVTLRCSPRSGDLSVYWYQQSLDQGLQFLIQYYNGEERAKGNILERFSAQQFPDLHSELNLSSLELGDSALYFCASSVASSGYEQYFGPGTRLTVT.

The chain links TRBV2 to TRBJ2-5; D gene uncertain. Trimming cost V 0 bases and J 5 bases, with 16 bases left between them. This CDR3 has 16 amino acids. Germline V gene lookup returns CDR1 SNHLY and CDR2 FYNNEI. The CDR3, as DNA: TGTGCCAGCAGTGAAGCGCGGTATCGAGAAAGGGAGACCCAGTACTTC. Its translation: CASSEARYRERETQYF. The whole variable domain, filled in from reference TRBV2 and TRBJ2-5, reads EPEVTQTPSHQVTQMGQEVILRCVPISNHLYFYWYRQILGQKVEFLVSFYNNEISEKSEIFDDQFSVERPDGSNFTLKIRSTKLEDSAMYFCASSEARYRERETQYFGPGTRLLVL.